This TCR beta chain was captured in a study of blood T cell repertoires in COVID-19. Background on the study: The United States, Italy and Spain provided the acute and convalescent COVID-19 samples. The cDNA or gDNA used as material had been derived from T cells, B-cell-depleted T cells, or PBMCs.

Trimming shortened V by 5 bases and J by 10 bases, and 18 bases separated the two germline ends. Germline V CDR1 and CDR2: LNHDA, SQIVND (reference sequence). The CDR3 is made up of 14 amino acids. The method was immunoSEQ multiplex PCR; TCRdb's version includes in-frame clones alone and lacks a portion of them. Among some 250,000 clones listed, around 90% were seen once. The source material was peripheral blood. The receptor was isolated from a woman between 35 and 50 years old who had recovered from COVID-19. The chain recombines TRBV19 with TRBJ1-3, with D possibly being TRBD1 (6 bases). The CDR3 region is CASSRAGDAATIYF. CDR3 sequence (DNA): TGTGCCAGTAGTCGGGCAGGGGATGCTGCTACCATATATTTT.